This T cell receptor (beta chain) came from a study of CD4 T cells in relation to SARS-CoV-2 and coronaviruses. In the study overall: Controls used an HIV-1 Nef peptide pool or no peptide. The HLA restriction of the shared crossreactive spike epitopes was mapped.

CD4+ T cells from unexposed donors were obtained before the COVID-19 pandemic (2011-2018). CD4+ T cells were isolated from the cells after 10 days of culture. Unexposed-donor CD4+ T cells were probed with SARS-CoV-2 S/N and four cold-coronavirus spikes, cells permitting. Germline-derived CDR1 and CDR2 are WNHNN and SYGVQD (reference sequence). This CDR3 has 15 amino acids. J lost 4 bases, V lost 10 bases, and 11 bases had no gene match. Study results and caveats: About 65% of donors had memory CD4+ clonotypes crossrecognizing SARS-CoV-2 and common cold coronavirus spike.

This table comes from immunoSEQ multiplex PCR, and its TCRdb copy is limited to in-frame clones, with some not included. The sample lists 20,000 to 25,000 clones, roughly 69% occurring once. In regard to this clone: The antigen remains unidentified.

Sequenced sample: CD4+ T cells from PBMCs, cultured in vitro. The receptor was derived from a human donor in good health. The chain has TRBV10-1 and TRBJ2-7, with 12 bases lining up with TRBD2. The CDR3 coding sequence is TGCGCCACCTCGAACCGACTAGCGGGAGATTACGAGCAGTACTTC. Encoded protein: CATSNRLAGDYEQYF.